The 22 T cell receptor beta chains presented below share a single source sample, sequenced in a study of cytomegalovirus exposure and HLA in healthy donors. Use of 60 Vbeta and 13 Jbeta primers characterized the PCR. Clones were read by immunoSEQ multiplex PCR, and TCRdb kept only the in-frame ones, dropping some. The sample contains roughly 160,000 clones, 70% to 80% of which appear only once. The sample was PBMCs. The receptors here all came from a man in his sixties in good health and CMV-seronegative.

This clone was recorded once. The CDR3 bases are TGCGCCAGCAGCATCGGACAGGGGGAGTACGAGCAGTACTTC. It yields the protein CASSIGQGEYEQYF. J is TRBJ2-7 and V is TRBV5-1; 10 bases are shared with TRBD1. V was pared by 4 bases and J by 4 bases, with 5 bases of the junction left unmatched. The CDR3 covers 14 residues. CDR1 and CDR2 (germline): SGHRS, YFSETQ.

This clone was detected only a few times. This chain connects TRBV4-3 to TRBJ2-1; possible D gene TRBD2, 5 bases. The germline V gene has CDR1 LGHNA and CDR2 YSLEER. The V and J ends lost 2 bases and 0 bases respectively, with 8 bases between them. The CDR3 is 15 residues long. The chain's CDR3 is CASSQLEASYNEQFF. In nucleotides, the CDR3 is TGCGCCAGCAGCCAACTGGAGGCCTCCTACAATGAGCAGTTCTTC.

The chain uses TRBV27 and TRBJ2-1; 9 nucleotides line up with TRBD2. Germline CDR1 MNHEY, CDR2 SMNVEV (reference sequence). V shed 3 bases, J shed 9 bases, and the junction held 9 bases outside the gene matches. This CDR3 region has 15 residues. The CDR3 region has the DNA TGTGCCAGCAGTTTGGGTAGCGGGAGTAGCGTTGAGCAGTTCTTC. Translated: CASSLGSGSSVEQFF.

The rearrangement uses TRBV18 and TRBJ2-7; 12 bases are shared with TRBD1. The CDR3 has 14 amino acids. The germline V gene encodes CDR1 KGHSH and CDR2 LQKENI. V dropped 3 bases and J dropped 4; count of bases not matched to a gene: 1. The CDR3 nucleotides are TGTGCCAGCTCACCGGGACAGGGGGCTTACGAGCAGTACTTC. It codes for CASSPGQGAYEQYF.

This clone was counted between two and nine times. The gene calls are TRBV5-1 and TRBJ1-1; D not resolved. This CDR3 comprises 12 residues. The germline CDR1 and CDR2 sequences are SGHRS and YFSETQ. V was trimmed by 4 bases and J by 3 bases, leaving 7 bases between them. CDR3: CASSQQDTEAFF. The CDR3 bases are TGCGCCAGCAGCCAACAAGACACTGAAGCTTTCTTT.

The rearrangement links TRBV25-1 to TRBJ1-2; D is possibly TRBD1 (6 bases). This CDR3 has 15 amino acids. Germline values: CDR1 MGHDK, CDR2 SYGVNS. V lost 4 bases to trimming and J lost 6 bases, with 18 bases between them. The CDR3 reads CASSGVGGANNGYTF. The CDR3 nucleotides read TGTGCCAGCAGTGGGGTGGGGGGGGCGAATAATGGCTACACCTTC.

This sequence joins TRBV28 and TRBJ2-7; D is perhaps TRBD2 (6 bases). The CDR3 is made up of 15 amino acids. The germline V gene encodes CDR1 MDHEN and CDR2 SYDVKM. V was trimmed by 3 bases and J by 3 bases, leaving 15 bases between them. The CDR3 DNA follows: TGTGCCAGCAGTTTCGGAGGGGTGTTTGGCTACGAGCAGTACTTC. Translation: CASSFGGVFGYEQYF.

The chain links TRBV5-1 to TRBJ2-7; 11 bases line up with TRBD2. Germline values: CDR1 SGHRS, CDR2 YFSETQ. The CDR3 runs to 16 residues. V trimming: 4 bases; J trimming: 3 bases; junction bases outside the gene matches: 9. The CDR3 spells CASSPSRLAGSYEQYF. Here the CDR3 DNA reads TGCGCCAGCAGCCCCTCCAGACTAGCGGGAAGCTACGAGCAGTACTTC. Full variable domain (remainder filled in from reference TRBV5-1 and TRBJ2-7): KAGVTQTPRYLIKTRGQQVTLSCSPISGHRSVSWYQQTPGQGLQFLFEYFSETQRNKGNFPGRFSGRQFSNSRSEMNVSTLELGDSALYLCASSPSRLAGSYEQYFGPGTRLTVT.

This chain connects TRBV19 to TRBJ2-3; TRBD2 aligns across 7 bases. Germline V gives CDR1 LNHDA, CDR2 SQIVND (reference sequence). V lost 7 bases, J lost 4 bases, and 17 bases stayed unmatched. The CDR3 loop spans 17 amino acids. The CDR3 nucleotides read TGTGCCAGTACGTGGAGGCCCGGGGCAGCGGGGTCAGATACGCAGTATTTT. This gives the protein CASTWRPGAAGSDTQYF.

This rearrangement joins TRBV7-8 to TRBJ1-1; possibly TRBD1 for D (6 bases). Germline lookup yields CDR1 SGHVS and CDR2 FQNEAQ. The CDR3 is 13 amino acids. V shed 5 bases and J shed 7 bases, with 14 bases lying between them. Here the CDR3 reads CASSEGGQDEAFF. In DNA form, the CDR3 reads TGTGCCAGCAGCGAGGGGGGGCAGGATGAAGCTTTCTTT.

The chain employs TRBV30 and TRBJ1-5, with 8 bases that match TRBD1. This CDR3 spans 17 amino acids. V dropped 2 bases and J dropped 2; count of bases not matched to a gene: 11. In germline, CDR1 is GTSNPN, CDR2 SVGIG (reference sequence). The CDR3 DNA reads TGTGCCTGGAGTCCTCATACTGGGGGACAGGGCAATCAGCCCCAGCATTTT. It translates to CAWSPHTGGQGNQPQHF. The variable domain in full, completed from reference TRBV30 and TRBJ1-5, reads SQTIHQWPATLVQPVGSPLSLECTVEGTSNPNLYWYRQAAGRGLQLLFYSVGIGQISSEVPQNLSASRPQDRQFILSSKKLLLSDSGFYLCAWSPHTGGQGNQPQHFGDGTRLSIL.

The chain recombines TRBV7-3 with TRBJ2-2; TRBD2 aligns across 7 bases. Trimming removed 5 bases from V and 8 bases from J; junction bases left unmatched: 8. From germline, CDR1 is SGHTA and CDR2 FQGTGA. The length of the CDR3 is 14 residues. CDR3 in amino acids: CASSPGGNGGELFF. The CDR3 nucleotides are TGTGCCAGCAGCCCGGGGGGTAACGGGGGGGAGCTGTTTTTT.

This sequence joins TRBV28 and TRBJ2-7; D remains ambiguous. CDR3 length: 13 residues. V gave up 6 bases and J gave up 5 bases, with 14 bases separating them. Germline CDR1 is MDHEN and CDR2 is SYDVKM. This CDR3 reads CASREAGTHEQYF. The CDR3 DNA is TGTGCCAGCAGGGAAGCAGGCACCCACGAGCAGTACTTC.

The chain links TRBV7-9 to TRBJ1-2, with 7 bases identical to TRBD1. Germline CDR1 is SEHNR and CDR2 is FQNEAQ (reference sequence). The length of the CDR3 is 15 residues. Unmatched junction bases numbered 11, after V lost 5 bases and J lost 5 bases. This chain's CDR3 is CASSQIGTEIYGYTF. In nucleotides, the CDR3 is TGTGCCAGCAGCCAGATCGGGACAGAGATATATGGCTACACCTTC.

This chain joins TRBV18 and TRBJ2-2; TRBD1 might be the D (6 bases). V was clipped by 5 bases and J by 2 bases, with 15 bases between them. The CDR3 runs to 16 residues. CDR1 and CDR2 (germline): KGHSH, LQKENI. The CDR3 reads CASSSAGTLNTGELFF. Written as DNA, the CDR3 is TGTGCCAGCTCATCCGCCGGGACACTAAACACCGGGGAGCTGTTTTTT.

The chain is built from TRBV4-3 and TRBJ2-6; perhaps TRBD2 as D (5 bases). Germline V gives CDR1 LGHNA, CDR2 YSLEER. The CDR3 extends over 17 amino acids. Trimming cost V 0 bases and J 0 bases, with 9 bases left between them. CDR3 sequence reads: CASSQDPGSSGANVLTF. The CDR3 region has the DNA TGCGCCAGCAGCCAAGACCCGGGGAGCTCTGGGGCCAACGTCCTGACTTTC.

This chain connects TRBV18 to TRBJ2-1; TRBD1 matches at 7 bases. The CDR3 loop spans 16 amino acids. The germline V gene encodes CDR1 KGHSH and CDR2 LQKENI. J gave up 12 bases and V 6 bases, and 20 bases lay outside the gene matches. The DNA of the CDR3 is TGTGCCAGCTCTTCCACGACAGGGAACCCCTCAGTTGCGCAGTTCTTC. Protein sequence: CASSSTTGNPSVAQFF.

The chain has TRBV6-7 and TRBJ1-3; D call uncertain. TRBV6-7 is annotated as an ORF whose role is uncertain. Trimming took off 0 bases at V and 0 bases at J, with 15 bases between the two ends. The CDR3 contains 18 residues. The CDR3 DNA is TGTGCCAGCAGTTACTCGTTACGGAGGCCGATCTCTGGAAACACCATATATTTT. Protein product: CASSYSLRRPISGNTIYF.

V and J are TRBV5-3 and TRBJ1-1, with D hard to call. TRBV5-3 is an ORF; its function is uncertain. The CDR3 runs to 14 residues. Trimming pared 0 bases from V and 0 bases from J, leaving 6 bases between. The CDR3 region is CARSLVRLNTEAFF. CDR3 coding DNA: TGTGCCAGAAGCTTGGTCAGGCTGAACACTGAAGCTTTCTTT.

The CDR3 sequence is CASSEVLDSTGYTF. CDR3 coding DNA: TGTGCCAGCAGTGAGGTTTTAGACAGCACCGGCTACACCTTC. This chain uses TRBV6-1 with TRBJ1-2, with a weak D call TRBD1 (5 bases). Trimming took 3 bases from V and 8 from J, leaving 16 bases between them. This CDR3 region has 14 residues. The V gene's germline CDR1 is MNHNS and CDR2 SASEGT.

This sequence joins TRBV9 and TRBJ2-7, with 9 bases lining up with TRBD1. The junction had 9 bases not matched to a gene; V was cut back by 4 bases and J by 1 base. CDR3 length equals 16 residues. CDR1 SGDLS and CDR2 YYNGEE come from the germline V gene. CDR3 nucleotide sequence: TGTGCCAGCAGCAAGACTCCGGGACAGGGATCCTACGAGCAGTACTTC. It is translated as CASSKTPGQGSYEQYF.

The chain has TRBV10-3 and TRBJ1-6; a possible D gene is TRBD1 (5 bases). The germline V gene encodes CDR1 ENHRY and CDR2 SYGVKD. V dropped 10 bases and J dropped 6 bases, with 13 bases sitting between them. The CDR3 runs 13 residues. The CDR3 region has the DNA TGTGCCACCCTGGCCCAGGGTAATTCACCCCTCCACTTT. Its protein product is CATLAQGNSPLHF.